What follows are 24 T cell receptor beta chains derived from one specimen sequenced in a study of shared clonotypes between healthy human individuals. Generated by immunoSEQ multiplex PCR, the TCRdb table keeps only in-frame clones and is missing some. The sample yields some 1,400,000 clones, roughly 96% seen once. The specimen sequenced was naive CD4+ T cells sorted from blood. Subset specified: CD45RA+ positively selected. These receptors came from a man between 25 and 39 years old in good health.

The CDR3 sequence is CASRNTGELFF. The CDR3, as DNA: TGTGCTAGCAGAAACACCGGGGAGCTGTTTTTT. The chain carries TRBV19 and TRBJ2-2; D unclear. Germline CDR1 and CDR2: LNHDA and SQIVND (reference sequence). CDR3 length: 11 amino acids.

This sequence joins TRBV2 and TRBJ1-2; D unresolved. Trimming cost V 3 bases and J 5 bases, with 16 bases left between them. Germline V CDR1 and CDR2: SNHLY, FYNNEI. The CDR3 consists of 15 residues. The CDR3 region has the DNA TGTGCCAGCAGTGATGACTCCGGGCCGGAATATGGCTACACCTTC. It translates to CASSDDSGPEYGYTF.

The V and J genes are TRBV7-9 and TRBJ2-5; either TRBD1 or TRBD2 may supply D (6 bases each). The germline CDR1 and CDR2 sequences are SEHNR and FQNEAQ (reference sequence). V was cut by 0 bases and J by 2 bases, with 13 bases left in between. The CDR3 extends over 16 amino acids. The chain's CDR3 is CASSLARDTNQETQYF. DNA of the CDR3: TGTGCCAGCAGCTTAGCGCGGGACACCAATCAAGAGACCCAGTACTTC.

The chain has TRBV28 and TRBJ2-7, with D perhaps TRBD2 (5 bases). Germline assignment: CDR1 MDHEN and CDR2 SYDVKM. V lost 5 bases, J lost 2 bases, and 22 bases lay in between. The CDR3 sequence is 17 residues long. For the CDR3, the DNA is TGTGCCAGCAGTGGACTCACTAAGCAACAAACTGCCTACGAGCAGTACTTC. Translating it yields CASSGLTKQQTAYEQYF.

This clone was picked up one time. This rearrangement joins TRBV5-1 to TRBJ1-3; D may be TRBD1 (6 bases). The CDR3 runs to 17 residues. Germline CDR1 is SGHRS and CDR2 is YFSETQ. Trimming removed 0 bases from V and 8 bases from J, with 21 bases in between. The CDR3 sequence: CASSLARGQSRGDTIYF. The CDR3 DNA reads TGCGCCAGCAGCTTGGCCAGGGGACAAAGCCGGGGGGACACCATATATTTT.

This clone appeared a single time. The CDR3: CASSLGQGGTGELFF. The CDR3 DNA reads as TGTGCCAGCAGCTTGGGACAGGGTGGCACCGGGGAGCTGTTTTTT. The gene calls are TRBV7-6 and TRBJ2-2; 9 nucleotides agree with TRBD1. V was clipped by 3 bases and J by 4 bases; unmatched bases: 3. Germline lookup yields CDR1 SGHVS and CDR2 FNYEAQ. CDR3 size: 15 residues.

The CDR3 protein is CASRLASLAGDKSDTQYF. The DNA for the CDR3 is TGTGCAAGTCGCTTGGCTTCCCTAGCGGGAGATAAATCAGATACGCAGTATTTT. This chain connects TRBV12-2 to TRBJ2-3; the table's TRBD2 call for D was not verified on the DNA. TRBV12-2 is noted as a pseudogene. The CDR3 loop spans 18 amino acids.

V and J are TRBV27 and TRBJ2-7; D might be TRBD2 (6 bases). The CDR3 sequence is 15 residues long. CDR1 and CDR2 (germline): MNHEY, SMNVEV (reference sequence). The V end lost 3 bases, the J end lost 4 bases, and 16 bases lay between the germline ends. The CDR3 loop reads CASSLVTRGGYEQYF. The CDR3 region has the DNA TGTGCCAGCAGTTTGGTAACTAGGGGAGGTTACGAGCAGTACTTC.

V gene TRBV7-9 combines with J gene TRBJ2-1, with TRBD1 as a possible D gene (5 bases). The CDR3 consists of 14 residues. The germline gives CDR1 SEHNR, CDR2 FQNEAQ (reference sequence). Trimming removed 5 bases from V and 3 bases from J, with 11 bases in between. DNA of the CDR3: TGTGCCAGCAGCCCAATTGACAGCTACAATGAGCAGTTCTTC. Its translation: CASSPIDSYNEQFF. Together with reference TRBV7-9 and TRBJ2-1, the CDR3 gives the full variable domain: DTGVSQNPRHKITKRGQNVTFRCDPISEHNRLYWYRQTLGQGPEFLTYFQNEAQLEKSRLLSDRFSAERPKGSFSTLEIQRTEQGDSAMYLCASSPIDSYNEQFFGPGTRLTVL.

The chain couples TRBV5-4 to TRBJ2-2; TRBD2 aligns across 9 bases. The junction had 3 bases not matched to a gene; V was cut back by 0 bases and J by 3 bases. CDR1 and CDR2 from the germline V gene are SGHNT and YYREEE (reference sequence). The CDR3 consists of 16 residues. The CDR3: CASSLVQREDTGELFF. The CDR3 DNA sequence: TGTGCCAGCAGCTTGGTCCAGCGGGAGGACACCGGGGAGCTGTTTTTT.

This chain joins TRBV7-6 and TRBJ2-1, with D tentatively TRBD1 (5 bases). CDR1 SGHVS and CDR2 FNYEAQ come from the germline V gene. The V and J ends lost 1 base and 9 bases respectively, with 13 bases between them. This CDR3 is built from 14 residues. CDR3 in amino acids: CASSLVPGQGEQFF. CDR3 DNA sequence: TGTGCCAGCAGCTTAGTGCCAGGCCAGGGTGAGCAGTTCTTC. Variable domain in full (rest from reference TRBV7-6 and TRBJ2-1): GAGVSQSPRYKVTKRGQDVALRCDPISGHVSLYWYRQALGQGPEFLTYFNYEAQQDKSGLPNDRFSAERPEGSISTLTIQRTEQRDSAMYRCASSLVPGQGEQFFGPGTRLTVL.

This rearrangement joins TRBV7-2 to TRBJ2-7, with D tentatively TRBD1 or TRBD2 (5 bases each). Trimming stripped 2 bases from V and 2 bases from J, with 19 bases between. The CDR3 totals 17 residues. Germline V lookup: CDR1 SGHTA, CDR2 FQGNSA. CDR3 sequence (DNA): TGTGCCAGCAGCTTAATGTACTCGGGGACGACGCCCTACGAGCAGTACTTC. This sequence encodes CASSLMYSGTTPYEQYF.

This chain connects TRBV18 to TRBJ2-7; no firm D call. Germline-derived CDR1 and CDR2 are KGHSH and LQKENI. V was clipped by 1 base and J by 3 bases, with 22 bases between them. The CDR3 runs to 18 residues. The CDR3 loop reads CASSPRGAGINKGYEQYF. The CDR3 nucleotides read TGTGCCAGCTCACCACGTGGTGCAGGAATCAATAAAGGCTACGAGCAGTACTTC.

The rearrangement joins TRBV28 to TRBJ1-2; no definite D call. Trimming took 5 bases from V and 2 from J, leaving 12 bases between them. This CDR3 region has 14 residues. Germline CDR1 and CDR2: MDHEN and SYDVKM. The CDR3 sequence: CASSTIDTNYGYTF. CDR3 DNA sequence: TGTGCCAGCAGTACTATCGATACAAACTATGGCTACACCTTC.

The gene calls are TRBV5-1 and TRBJ2-6; 12 nucleotides align to TRBD1. Germline CDR1 SGHRS, CDR2 YFSETQ. V lost 0 bases and J lost 1; bases outside the gene matches: 2. The CDR3 totals 18 residues. CDR3 region: CASSLVGQGASGANVLTF. The CDR3 nucleotides read TGCGCCAGCAGCTTGGTGGGACAGGGGGCGTCTGGGGCCAACGTCCTGACTTTC.

This chain uses TRBV10-2 with TRBJ2-5, with D perhaps assigned TRBD1 or TRBD2 (5 bases each). In germline, CDR1 is WSHSY, CDR2 SAAADI. Between the trimmed V and J ends, which lost 6 bases and 0 bases, there was a span of 14 bases. This CDR3 is 15 amino acids long. This CDR3 is CASSQRGAYQETQYF. The CDR3 DNA is TGCGCCAGCAGCCAGAGAGGGGCGTACCAAGAGACCCAGTACTTC.

The chain carries TRBV4-1 and TRBJ2-3, with 8 bases matching TRBD2. This CDR3 spans 18 amino acids. CDR1 and CDR2 from the germline V gene are MGHRA and YSYEKL. The ends lost 0 bases at V and 0 bases at J; junction bases unmatched: 8. CDR3 DNA: TGCGCCAGCAGCCAAGAAGCGGGGGAATCTTCTAGCACAGATACGCAGTATTTT. This sequence encodes CASSQEAGESSSTDTQYF.

This clone has a handful of counts. The same CDR3 also results from other DNA sequences found in this sample. This chain connects TRBV18 to TRBJ2-3; D gene uncertain. The CDR3 loop spans 12 amino acids. The germline V gene encodes CDR1 KGHSH and CDR2 LQKENI. V lost 2 bases and J 2 bases, leaving 2 bases between the germline ends. CDR3 amino acids: CASSPNTDTQYF. Here the CDR3 DNA reads TGTGCCAGCTCACCAAACACAGATACGCAGTATTTT.

This chain links TRBV5-1 with TRBJ2-5; D uncertain. This CDR3 has 14 residues. Germline loops: CDR1 SGHRS, CDR2 YFSETQ. V gave up 4 bases and J gave up 5 bases, with 15 bases separating them. In DNA, the CDR3 is TGCGCCAGCAGCGGCTCCGGGTTTGACGAGACCCAGTACTTC. Amino acids: CASSGSGFDETQYF. Complete variable domain (other parts from reference TRBV5-1 and TRBJ2-5): KAGVTQTPRYLIKTRGQQVTLSCSPISGHRSVSWYQQTPGQGLQFLFEYFSETQRNKGNFPGRFSGRQFSNSRSEMNVSTLELGDSALYLCASSGSGFDETQYFGPGTRLLVL.

The chain recombines TRBV6-1 with TRBJ1-1; 9 bases match TRBD1. The CDR3 has 13 amino acids. The ends lost 2 bases at V and 7 bases at J; junction bases unmatched: 2. CDR1 and CDR2 (germline): MNHNS, SASEGT. DNA of the CDR3: TGTGCCAGCAGTGAAACAGGGGGCATTGAAGCTTTCTTT. Protein sequence: CASSETGGIEAFF.

This clone was counted once. This chain connects TRBV7-2 to TRBJ2-7; 8 positions agree with TRBD1. Germline V CDR1 and CDR2: SGHTA, FQGNSA. This CDR3 region has 14 residues. Trimming at V came to 4 bases and at J to 6 bases, leaving 8 bases not matched to a gene. CDR3 region: CASSSQDRVREQYF. CDR3 nucleotides: TGTGCCAGCAGCTCTCAGGACAGGGTACGCGAGCAGTACTTC. Full variable domain (missing parts from reference TRBV7-2 and TRBJ2-7): GAGVSQSPSNKVTEKGKDVELRCDPISGHTALYWYRQSLGQGLEFLIYFQGNSAPDKSGLPSDRFSAERTGGSVSTLTIQRTQQEDSAVYLCASSSQDRVREQYFGPGTRLTVT.

This rearrangement joins TRBV4-1 to TRBJ2-4; 8 bases map to TRBD2. The CDR3 sequence is 15 residues long. V was clipped by 4 bases and J by 6 bases; unmatched bases: 8. Germline loops: CDR1 MGHRA, CDR2 YSYEKL. The CDR3 DNA reads TGCGCCAGCAGCCGCCTCGGACTAGCTACAAACATTCAGTACTTC. Residues: CASSRLGLATNIQYF.

CDR3: CASSFGGRPYEQFF. CDR3 sequence (DNA): TGTGCCAGCAGTTTTGGAGGGCGCCCTTATGAGCAGTTCTTC. The chain joins TRBV27 to TRBJ2-1; D is perhaps TRBD2 (6 bases). The germline gives CDR1 MNHEY, CDR2 SMNVEV (reference sequence). V lost 3 bases to trimming and J lost 8 bases, with 14 bases between them. The CDR3 runs to 14 residues.

V usage is TRBV29-1 and J usage is TRBJ1-4, with TRBD1 as a possible D gene (5 bases). The germline V and J ends were trimmed by 6 bases and 3 bases, with 17 bases remaining between them. The germline V gene encodes CDR1 SQVTM and CDR2 ANQGSEA. This CDR3 region has 15 residues. CDR3 sequence: CSVQLRGAANEKLFF. The CDR3 nucleotides are TGCAGCGTCCAACTCCGTGGGGCAGCTAATGAAAAACTGTTTTTT.